The clone carrying this TCR beta chain was seen only a few times. The CDR3 contains 16 residues. J lost 1 base, V lost 4 bases, and 10 bases had no gene match. Germline V gives CDR1 SGHNT, CDR2 YYREEE (reference sequence). The data were taken from a study of blood T cell repertoires in COVID-19. Repertoires were generated with immunoSEQ multiplex PCR, while TCRdb's copy carries only in-frame clones and drops some. The sample includes about 230,000 clones, 86% of them seen just once. Sequencing was carried out using peripheral blood. This chain uses TRBV5-4 with TRBJ1-1, with 7 positions matching TRBD1. The sequence was collected from a man aged 45 to 65 with COVID-19, enrolled during active disease. The CDR3 loop is CASSRLYGQENTEAFF. The CDR3 DNA reads TGTGCCAGCAGCCGATTATATGGACAGGAGAACACTGAAGCTTTCTTT.